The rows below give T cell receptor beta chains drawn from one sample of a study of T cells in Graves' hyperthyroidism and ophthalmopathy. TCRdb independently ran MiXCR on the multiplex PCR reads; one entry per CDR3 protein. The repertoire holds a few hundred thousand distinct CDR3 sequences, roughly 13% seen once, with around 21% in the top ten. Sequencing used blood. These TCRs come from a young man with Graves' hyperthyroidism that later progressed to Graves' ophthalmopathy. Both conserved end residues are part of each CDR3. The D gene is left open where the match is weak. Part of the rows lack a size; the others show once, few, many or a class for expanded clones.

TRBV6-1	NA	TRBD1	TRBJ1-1	TGTGCCAGCAGTGACGGACAGGGCCGGACTGAAGCTTTCTTT	CASSDGQGRTEAFF
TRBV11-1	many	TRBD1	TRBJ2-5	TGTGCCAGCAGCTTCCGACAGGGGGCAGAGGAGACCCAGTACTTC	CASSFRQGAEETQYF
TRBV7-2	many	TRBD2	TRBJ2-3	TGTGCCAGCAGCGTCAGACTAGCGGGGACCACAGATACGCAGTATTTT	CASSVRLAGTTDTQYF
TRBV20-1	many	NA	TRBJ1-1	TGCAGTGCTACGAGGACATCGGTGAACACTGAAGCTTTCTTT	CSATRTSVNTEAFF
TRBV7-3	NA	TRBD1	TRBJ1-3	TGTGCCAGCAGCCCAACAGGGGGAGCCGGAAACACCATATATTTT	CASSPTGGAGNTIYF
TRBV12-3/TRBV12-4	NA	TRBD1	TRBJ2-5	TGTGCCAGCAGCCTACAGGGGGCAACGCAGACCCAGTACTTC	CASSLQGATQTQYF
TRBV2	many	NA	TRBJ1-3	TGTGCCAGCAGTGAACAGCTCTCTGGAAACACCATATATTTT	CASSEQLSGNTIYF
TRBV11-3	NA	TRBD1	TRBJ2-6	TGTGCCAGCAGCTTGTCCCGGACAGGGAGCTCTGGGGCCAACGTCCTGACTTTC	CASSLSRTGSSGANVLTF
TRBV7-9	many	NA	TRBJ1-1	TGTGCCAGCAGCTTAGCAGCGGCGCGGAACACTGAAGCTTTCTTT	CASSLAAARNTEAFF
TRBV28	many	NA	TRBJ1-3	TGTGCCAGCAGTTTCACCCTTGCGGACATCTCTGGAAACACCATATATTTT	CASSFTLADISGNTIYF
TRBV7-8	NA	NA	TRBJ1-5	TGTGCCAGCAGCTTGAGCCGATTCCGGGACGCGCTGAGGTCCCAGCATTTT	CASSLSRFRDALRSQHF
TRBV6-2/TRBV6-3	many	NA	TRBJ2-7	TGTGCCAGCAGTTACTCGAGGAGGATCAGGGCCTACGAGCAGTACTTC	CASSYSRRIRAYEQYF
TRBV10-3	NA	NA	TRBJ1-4	TGTGCCATCAGTGAGAGCCCTGAGGGATCTGAAAAACTGTTTTTT	CAISESPEGSEKLFF
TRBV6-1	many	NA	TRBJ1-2	TGTGCCAGCAGGACCTGGGCAGGGATCGGCTATGGCTACACCTTC	CASRTWAGIGYGYTF
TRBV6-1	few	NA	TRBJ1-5	TGTGCCAGCAGCACGTTTAATCAGCCCCAGCATTTT	CASSTFNQPQHF
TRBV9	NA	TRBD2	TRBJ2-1	TGTGCCAGCAGCGTAGGTGGAGCGGGATTTACAGGTGAGCAGTTCTTC	CASSVGGAGFTGEQFF
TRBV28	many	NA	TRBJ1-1	TGTGCCAGCAGTTTAGGAGGCACACACACTGAAGCTTTCTTT	CASSLGGTHTEAFF
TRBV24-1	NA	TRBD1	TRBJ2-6	TGTGCCACCAGTGAGCCTCCGGGACAGGGTCCCACTGGGGCCAACGTCCTGACTTTC	CATSEPPGQGPTGANVLTF
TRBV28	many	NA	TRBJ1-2	TGTGCCAGCAGATCTCCTGGAAGGAGTGAATATGGCTACACCTTC	CASRSPGRSEYGYTF
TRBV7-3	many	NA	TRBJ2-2	TGTGCCAGCAGCCCCCTGGGGGACGGGGAGCTGTTTTTT	CASSPLGDGELFF
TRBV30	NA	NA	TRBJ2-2	TGTGCCTGGAGTTGGATCGAGAACGGGGAGCTGTTTTTT	CAWSWIENGELFF
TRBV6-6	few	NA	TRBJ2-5	TGTGCCAGCAGTTACGGGTACCAAGAGACCCAGTACTTC	CASSYGYQETQYF
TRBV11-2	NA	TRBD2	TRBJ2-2	TGTGCCAGCAGCTCTGCCCGACTAGCCGGCACCGGGGAGCTGTTTTTT	CASSSARLAGTGELFF
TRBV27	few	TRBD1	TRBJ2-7	TGTGCCAGCAATTTAGTACAGGGGGCAAACGAGCAGTACTTC	CASNLVQGANEQYF
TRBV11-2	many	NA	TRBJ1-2	TGTGCCAGCAGCAGTATAGTTGGCTACACCTTC	CASSSIVGYTF
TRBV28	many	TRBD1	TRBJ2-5	TGTGCCAGCAGTTTGGGACAGGGCCCGTCCCAGTACTTC	CASSLGQGPSQYF
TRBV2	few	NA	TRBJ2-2	TGTGCGAGCAGTGATCCGACAGGTGCGAACACCGGGGAGCTGTTTTTT	CASSDPTGANTGELFF
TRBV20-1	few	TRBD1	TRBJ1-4	TGCAGTGCTAGTCTGCCGGACAGGGAGGCTAATGAAAAACTGTTTTTT	CSASLPDREANEKLFF
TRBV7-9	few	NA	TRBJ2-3	TGTGCCAGCAGCTACACCGGGACCCCGCTCACAGATACGCAGTATTTT	CASSYTGTPLTDTQYF
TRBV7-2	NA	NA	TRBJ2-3	TGTGCCAGCAGCCGCGAACAGGCTGGCGATACGCAGTATTTT	CASSREQAGDTQYF
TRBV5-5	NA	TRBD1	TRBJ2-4	TGTGCCAGCAGCAACGGACAGGCCCCCCTAGCCAAAAACATTCAGTACTTC	CASSNGQAPLAKNIQYF
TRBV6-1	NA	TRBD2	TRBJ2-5	TGTGCCAGCAGACGCAGCGGGGTCCAAGAGACCCAGTACTTC	CASRRSGVQETQYF
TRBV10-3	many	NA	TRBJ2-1	TGTGCCATCTCGACGACCAGCTCCTACAATGAGCAGTTCTTC	CAISTTSSYNEQFF
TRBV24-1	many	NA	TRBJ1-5	TGTGCCACCAGTGATCCGAGACAGGGCAATCAGCCCCAGCATTTT	CATSDPRQGNQPQHF
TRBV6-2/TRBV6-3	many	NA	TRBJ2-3	TGTGCCAGCAGGACCACTAGCACAGATACGCAGTATTTT	CASRTTSTDTQYF
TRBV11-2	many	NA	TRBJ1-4	TGTGCCAGCAGCTCTCACAGGGAACCTAATGAAAAACTGTTTTTT	CASSSHREPNEKLFF
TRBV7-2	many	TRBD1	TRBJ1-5	TGTGCCAGCAGCCCGCGACAGGGGGGTCAGCCCCAGCATTTT	CASSPRQGGQPQHF
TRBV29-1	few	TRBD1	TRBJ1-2	TGCAGCGTTGAAGTTGGGACAGGCGACGGCTACACCTTC	CSVEVGTGDGYTF
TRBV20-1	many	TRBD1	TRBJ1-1	TGCAGTGCTAGAGTGGTCAGAGGGGGCGGCACTGAAGCTTTCTTT	CSARVVRGGGTEAFF
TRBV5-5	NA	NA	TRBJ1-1	TGTGCCAGCAGCTTGCTGAGGGGGATGAACACTGAAGCTTTCTTT	CASSLLRGMNTEAFF
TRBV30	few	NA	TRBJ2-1	TGTGCCTGGAGTAACGGGGGTCATGAGCAGTTCTTC	CAWSNGGHEQFF
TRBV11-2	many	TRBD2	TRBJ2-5	TGTGCCAGCAGCGAGCCGGGACTAGCGGGGGGGATCACCACCCAAGAGACCCAGTACTTC	CASSEPGLAGGITTQETQYF
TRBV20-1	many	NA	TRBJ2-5	TGCAGTGTTCCCCGGGGGGCGTATCAAGAGACCCAGTACTTC	CSVPRGAYQETQYF
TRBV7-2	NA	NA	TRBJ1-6	TGTGCCAGCAGCCTCCAGGACCCACCTAATTCACCCCTCCACTTT	CASSLQDPPNSPLHF
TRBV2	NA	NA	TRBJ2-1	TGTGCCAGCAGGAGGGAGGCTGCCTACAATGAGCAGTTCTTC	CASRREAAYNEQFF
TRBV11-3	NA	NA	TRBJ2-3	TGTGCCAGCAGCTTAAGTCGGGGTTCAGGGTCCACAGATACGCAGTATTTT	CASSLSRGSGSTDTQYF
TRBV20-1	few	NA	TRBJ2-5	TGCAGTGCTAAGGGCGGATGGGGGACCCAGTACTTC	CSAKGGWGTQYF
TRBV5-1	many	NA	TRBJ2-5	TGCGCCAGCAGCCAGGGGTGGCTTGAAAAAGAGACCCAGTACTTC	CASSQGWLEKETQYF
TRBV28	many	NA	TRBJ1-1	TGTGCCAGCAGTCTGGAGAAATACGGTGAAGCTTTCTTT	CASSLEKYGEAFF
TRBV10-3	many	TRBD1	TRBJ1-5	TGTGCCATCAGTGAGAGTTTGGACAGGCTCAAAAAGGATAGCAATCAGCCCCAGCATTTT	CAISESLDRLKKDSNQPQHF
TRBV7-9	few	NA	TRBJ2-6	TGTGCCAGCAGCTCGTGGCCAGGCCACGGGGCCAACGTCCTGACTTTC	CASSSWPGHGANVLTF
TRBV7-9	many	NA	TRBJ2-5	TGTGCCAGCAGCTTAGCCGACAGGATTGAAGAGACCCAGTACTTC	CASSLADRIEETQYF
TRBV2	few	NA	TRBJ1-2	TGTGCCAGCAGCGCATTCAACTATGGCTACACCTTC	CASSAFNYGYTF
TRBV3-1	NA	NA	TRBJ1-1	TGTGCCAGCAGCCAAGGCGTAGTCCTTCGGGAAGCTTTCTTT	CASSQGVVLREAFF
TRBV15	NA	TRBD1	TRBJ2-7	TGTGCCACCAGCAGAGATATAGGGACAGGGCGCTACGAGCAGTACTTC	CATSRDIGTGRYEQYF
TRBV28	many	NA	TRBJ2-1	TGTGCCAGCAGTCCGGGACACCTCTACAATGAGCAGTTCTTC	CASSPGHLYNEQFF
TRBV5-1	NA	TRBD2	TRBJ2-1	TGCGCCAGCAGCTTGGGACTAGCGGGGGGGGTTAATGAGCAGTTCTTC	CASSLGLAGGVNEQFF
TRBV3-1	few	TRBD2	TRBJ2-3	TGTGCCAGCAGCCCCAGGGGGACTAGCGGGGCCCGCACAGATACGCAGTATTTT	CASSPRGTSGARTDTQYF
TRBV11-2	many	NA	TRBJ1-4	TGTGCCAGCAGTCGATTGGGTCCTATTAATGAAAAACTGTTTTTT	CASSRLGPINEKLFF